This section outlines one T cell receptor beta chain sequence together with its context. It has no known antigen specificity. Base quality data are lacking; no much larger clone is found one base away. To prepare the library, 5' RACE was applied. TCRdb names Illumina HiSeq 2000 as the instrument used. A universal primer binding site was added through template switching, and the final cDNA carried a unique molecular identifier so that TCR cDNA molecules could be counted accurately. Specific primers in the conserved constant-segment region were used to synthesize first-strand cDNA for TCR alpha and beta chains. To control for contamination, every cDNA library carried two barcodes: a SMART-Mk sample barcode plus Illumina barcodes. TruSeq adapter sequences along with Illumina sample barcodes were introduced in two successive PCR steps. The TCR alpha and beta cDNA libraries were sequenced on the Illumina HiSeq platform using custom primers. The study's processing was this. MiGEC processed the raw reads to extract unique molecular identifiers, while MiXCR was used to determine the CDR3 positions. For each individual, recombination models were inferred using an EM algorithm with the repgenHMM and IGoR tools. The tcR package in R was used for shared clonotype analysis, with sharing normalized by the product of cloneset sizes. To study raw recombination free of thymic and clonal selection effects, out-of-frame nonproductive sequences were analyzed. TCRdb reprocessed the public reads (quality trimming at Q25 with fastp, clone calling with MiXCR) and kept in-frame beta chains. Identical CDR3 protein sequences are pooled into one entry, listed with their most common genes and DNA. The V and J calls were not made by the authors but by TCRdb's processing. This sample has fewer than 800,000 distinct CDR3 sequences in its table, and roughly 7.1% of those were observed once. The top ten clonotypes cover 1.6% of the sample.

This record comes from a study of identical twins (TCRdb year 2016). Turning to the overall study: To test whether fetal clonotypes persist, this study deep-sequenced TCR alpha and beta repertoires from monozygotic twins, from unrelated adults of various ages, and from cord blood. To rule out contamination, replicate twin experiments were performed at different times with different library preparation protocols.

Every donor was a healthy Caucasian. The twin cohort comprised three pairs of female monozygotic twins, all aged about 18 to 30 years. The RNA used for TCR libraries was isolated from peripheral blood mononuclear cells. The paper as a whole reports these results and caveats: Because the same donors could not be followed over many years, the conclusions relied on cross-sectional statistical analysis. Abundant cord blood beta clonotypes carried fewer insertions; young adult naive repertoires showed a weaker similar trend, while memory repertoires showed none. Zero-insertion analyses could be partly confounded by invariant T cells such as MAIT and iNKT, though diverse VJ usage argued against such confounding for most clonotypes. In monozygotic twins, out-of-frame TCR alpha sharing was systematically underestimated by recombination models, although the models agreed with sharing between unrelated individuals. Compared with coincidental sharing between unrelated individuals, out-of-frame TCR alpha sequences shared between twins had an excess of sequences with low generation probability. A weaker excess of twin sharing was found in beta out-of-frame sequences because the signal-to-noise ratio was lowered by fewer shared sequences.

The same specimen was also included in a second study, on yellow fever vaccine responses in identical twins. Taken from the second paper: According to the authors, the vaccine-induced T cell response in identical twins seemed to be partly convergent and partly specific to each individual. The study precisely tracked vaccine-responding T cell clones in identical twins.

Material for sequencing was PBMCs. The TCR originated in a woman under 30 in good health.

The nucleotides are TGTGCCAGCAGCCCGCGGCTAGCGGGAGGGACTAAAGGCACCGGGGAGCTGTTTTTT. The resulting protein is CASSPRLAGGTKGTGELFF. The rearranged chain carries TRBV11-2 and TRBJ2-2, with 12 bases in between that match TRBD2. CDR1 SGHAT and CDR2 FQNNGV are derived from the germline V gene. After removal of 5 bases from V and 4 bases from J, the junction retains 14 bases not matched to a gene. Counted from cysteine to phenylalanine, this CDR3 has 19 amino acids. This entry keeps only the CDR3 DNA: 57 bases, framed from base 1. The reference TRBV11-2 and TRBJ2-2 proteins fill in what lies around the CDR3, so the full variable domain reads EAGVAQSPRYKIIEKRQSVAFWCNPISGHATLYWYQQILGQGPKLLIQFQNNGVVDDSQLPKDRFSAERLKGVDSTLKIQPAKLEDSAVYLCASSPRLAGGTKGTGELFFGEGSRLTVL.